This T cell receptor (beta chain) was identified in a study of shared clonotypes between healthy human individuals. About the study: The cohort had two women and three men, ages 18 to 49.

CDR1 and CDR2 from the germline V gene are SNHLY and FYNNEI. The CDR3 is made up of 10 amino acids. About this clone: As yet, its antigen is unknown. One end of the junction fails to match germline, which may point to a read error.

CD8 cells classed as naive were CD45RO-negative and positively selected for CCR7, excluding terminally differentiated effector memory CD45RA+ cells. All donors were Caucasian adults living in Nashville, Tennessee. General study findings and limits: Rarefaction indicated that sorted-subset sequencing remained incomplete although depth was large. Investigators collected only blood, and repertoires in tissues likely differ.

Generated by immunoSEQ multiplex PCR, the TCRdb table keeps only in-frame clones and is missing some. The sample contains a few hundred thousand clones, over 95% of which appear only once. The J gene is TRBJ1-2, the V gene TRBV2, with D possibly TRBD1 on 5 matching bases. The specimen sequenced was naive CD8+ T cells sorted from blood. This clonotype originated in a woman in her twenties or thirties in good health. The CDR3 region is CASRGDRPYF. The DNA for the CDR3 is TGTGCCAGCAGGGGGGATCGGCCCTACTTC.